This TCR beta chain was identified during a study of shared clonotypes between healthy human individuals. Study-level information: Per donor, CD8 memory used one plate, CD8 naive used two, CD4 memory used three and CD4 naive used three.

Study results and caveats: Larger estimated richness was generally seen in naive subsets than in memory subsets.

Per germline, CDR1 ENHRY and CDR2 SYGVKD. This CDR3 contains 17 residues. V trimming: 4 bases; J trimming: 6 bases; junction bases outside the gene matches: 8. Methods used by the authors: Junction-only immunoSEQ data arrived without quality scores, meaning filtering differed. Using immunoSEQ multiplex PCR, the repertoire was profiled, and TCRdb retains in-frame clones only, with some absent. The V and J calls and clone size are taken from that table; D and trimming were inferred from the DNA. The sample consists of 2 million to 3 million clones, about 92% of them appearing once. About this clone: As yet, its antigen is unknown.

Input material: naive CD4+ T cells sorted from blood. Specified subset: CD45RA+ positively selected. The receptor was isolated from a young man in good health. The rearrangement links TRBV10-3 to TRBJ2-2; TRBD2 matches 13 bases. CDR3 sequence: CAISGTSGGPGPGELFF. The CDR3 DNA reads TGTGCCATCAGTGGGACTAGCGGGGGCCCGGGGCCCGGGGAGCTGTTTTTT.